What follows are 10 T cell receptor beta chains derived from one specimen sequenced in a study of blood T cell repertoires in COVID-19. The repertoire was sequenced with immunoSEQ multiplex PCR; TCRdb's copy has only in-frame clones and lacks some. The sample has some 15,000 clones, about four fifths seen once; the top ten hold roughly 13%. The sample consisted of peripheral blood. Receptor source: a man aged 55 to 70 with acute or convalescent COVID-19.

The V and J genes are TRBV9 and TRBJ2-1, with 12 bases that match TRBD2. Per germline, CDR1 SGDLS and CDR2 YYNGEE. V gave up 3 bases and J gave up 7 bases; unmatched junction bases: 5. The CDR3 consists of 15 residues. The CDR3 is CASSAGLAGLNEQFF. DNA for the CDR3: TGTGCCAGCAGCGCCGGACTAGCGGGACTTAATGAGCAGTTCTTC.

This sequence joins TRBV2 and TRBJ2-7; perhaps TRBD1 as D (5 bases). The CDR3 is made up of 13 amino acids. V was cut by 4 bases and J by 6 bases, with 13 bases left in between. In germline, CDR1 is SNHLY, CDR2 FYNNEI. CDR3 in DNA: TGTGCCAGCAGTGCAGGGCCGATCTCCGAGCAGTACTTC. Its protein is CASSAGPISEQYF.

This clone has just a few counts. The CDR3 here is CASSLVRLANDNEQFF. The CDR3 bases are TGTGCCAGCAGCTTAGTTCGACTAGCTAACGACAATGAGCAGTTCTTC. The chain has TRBV7-9 and TRBJ2-1; TRBD2 agrees at 7 bases. Trimming removed 1 base from V and 5 bases from J; junction bases left unmatched: 8. This CDR3 region has 16 residues. Per germline, CDR1 SEHNR and CDR2 FQNEAQ (reference sequence).

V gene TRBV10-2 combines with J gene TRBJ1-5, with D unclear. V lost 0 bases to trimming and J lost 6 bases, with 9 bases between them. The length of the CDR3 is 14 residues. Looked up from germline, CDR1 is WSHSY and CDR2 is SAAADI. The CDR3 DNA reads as TGCGCCAGCAGTGAGTCGACTCTAGGTCAGCCCCAGCATTTT. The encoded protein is CASSESTLGQPQHF.

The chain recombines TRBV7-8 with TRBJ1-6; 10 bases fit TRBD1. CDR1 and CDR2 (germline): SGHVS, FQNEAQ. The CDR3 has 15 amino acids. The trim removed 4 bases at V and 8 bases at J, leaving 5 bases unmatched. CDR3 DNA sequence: TGTGCCAGCAGCTCTTCCGGGACAGGGGATTCACCCCTCCACTTT. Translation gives CASSSSGTGDSPLHF.

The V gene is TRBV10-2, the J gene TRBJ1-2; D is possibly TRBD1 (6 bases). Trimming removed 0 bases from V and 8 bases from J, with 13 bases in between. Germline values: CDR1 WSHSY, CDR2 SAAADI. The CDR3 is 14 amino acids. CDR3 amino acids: CASSESYRASGYTF. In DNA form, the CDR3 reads TGCGCCAGCAGTGAGTCGTACAGGGCTAGCGGCTACACCTTC.

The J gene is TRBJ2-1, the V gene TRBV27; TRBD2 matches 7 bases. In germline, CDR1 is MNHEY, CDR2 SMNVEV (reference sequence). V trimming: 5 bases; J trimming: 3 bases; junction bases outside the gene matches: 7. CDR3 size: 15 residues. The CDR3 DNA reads TGTGCCAGCAGTCCGGGACTATTAATCTACAATGAGCAGTTCTTC. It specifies CASSPGLLIYNEQFF.

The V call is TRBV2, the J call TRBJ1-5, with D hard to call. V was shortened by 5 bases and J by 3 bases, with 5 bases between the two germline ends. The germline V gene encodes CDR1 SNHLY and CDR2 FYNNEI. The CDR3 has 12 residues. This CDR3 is CASSTSNQPQHF. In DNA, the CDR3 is TGTGCCAGCAGTACATCCAATCAGCCCCAGCATTTT.

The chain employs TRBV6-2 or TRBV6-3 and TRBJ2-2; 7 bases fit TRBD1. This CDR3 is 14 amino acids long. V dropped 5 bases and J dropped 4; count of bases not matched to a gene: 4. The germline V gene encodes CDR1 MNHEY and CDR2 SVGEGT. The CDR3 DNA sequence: TGTGCCAGCAGTGTACAGGGGTCCACCGGGGAGCTGTTTTTT. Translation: CASSVQGSTGELFF.

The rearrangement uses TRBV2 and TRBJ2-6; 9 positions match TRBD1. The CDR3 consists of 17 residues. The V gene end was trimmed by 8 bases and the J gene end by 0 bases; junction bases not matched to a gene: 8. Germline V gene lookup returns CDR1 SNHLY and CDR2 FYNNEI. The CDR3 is CASVGGQGPSGANVLTF. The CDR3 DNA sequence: TGTGCCAGCGTGGGGGGACAGGGCCCCTCTGGGGCCAACGTCCTGACTTTC.